Listed here are 28 T cell receptor beta chains from one sample, sequenced in a study of T cells in women clearing cervical HPV infection. The repertoire was sequenced with immunoSEQ multiplex PCR; TCRdb's copy has only in-frame clones and lacks some. Recorded here are approximately 33,000 clones; the top ten clones represent about 8.1%. The sequenced sample was blood buffy coat. The receptors shown here come from a woman aged 18 to 75 with a cervical HPV16 infection that either progressed to CIN3+ or cleared (not recorded which).

As regards this clone: The CDR3 goes on 3 residues after the read ends, and that part is filled in from the germline J gene. The V gene is TRBV7-2, the J gene TRBJ1-2, with a possible D match to TRBD1 (5 bases). Germline CDR1 SGHTA, CDR2 FQGNSA. This CDR3 is 15 amino acids long. CDR3 sequence reads: CASSLTGTRPYDYTF. The CDR3 DNA, read in part, is TGTGCCAGCAGCTTAACCGGGACTCGACCCTACGAC.

Points on this clone: From the germline J gene comes the end of the CDR3, since the read stops 3 residues before it. The chain is built from TRBV7-6 and TRBJ2-7, with 8 bases aligning to TRBD1. Germline assignment: CDR1 SGHVS and CDR2 FNYEAQ. Unmatched junction bases numbered 5, after V lost 5 bases and J lost 2 bases. The CDR3 is made up of 14 amino acids. Incomplete CDR3 DNA: TGTGCCAGCAGCCCCGGACAGGGTCCCTACGAG. Protein product: CASSPGQGPYE. The full CDR3 protein reads CASSPGQGPYEQYF.

On this clone itself: The read falls 3 residues short of the CDR3 end, and the missing part is taken from the germline J gene. The chain is built from TRBV29-1 and TRBJ1-2, with no clear D. CDR1 and CDR2 from the germline V gene are SQVTM and ANQGSEA. The CDR3 extends over 15 amino acids. Trimming cost V 4 bases and J 1 base, with 16 bases left between them. The DNA read from the CDR3 is TGCAGCGTTGGAGACCTGGCGACACATAACTATGGC. As protein: CSVGDLATHNYG. The whole CDR3 sequence is CSVGDLATHNYGYTF.

About this clone itself: The sequenced fragment ends 3 residues before the CDR3 boundary, so the rest is inferred from the germline J gene. Other DNA sequences in the same sample also yield this CDR3. The chain has TRBV7-3 and TRBJ2-1, with D unclear. Trimming took off 1 base at V and 2 bases at J, with 9 bases between the two ends. CDR1 and CDR2 (germline): SGHTA, FQGTGA. The CDR3 has 15 residues. CDR3 DNA, as far as it was read: TGTGCCAGCAGCTTAATGGTAAGCGCCTACAATGAG. It codes for CASSLMVSAYNE. The entire CDR3 reads CASSLMVSAYNEQFF.

On this clone itself: A read error may account for a junction end that differs from germline. The read ends 3 residues early relative to the CDR3; the germline J gene fills the gap. The V call is TRBV5-4, the J call TRBJ2-5; D is unresolved. The CDR3 sequence is 15 residues long. Germline CDR1 SGHNT, CDR2 YYREEE (reference sequence). The chain's CDR3 is CASSLVVSGQETQYF. The sequenced part of the CDR3 DNA is TGTGCCAGCAGTTTGGTGGTCTCAGGACAAGAGACC.

Concerning this clone: The CDR3 extends 3 residues past the end of the read, so its final part is completed from the germline J gene. The chain carries TRBV20-1 and TRBJ2-5; maybe TRBD2 (5 bases). Germline CDR1 DFQATT, CDR2 SNEGSKA (reference sequence). The CDR3 runs 14 residues. V was trimmed by 3 bases and J by 1 base, leaving 12 bases between them. CDR3 loop: CSASGGPSQETQYF. Partial CDR3 DNA: TGCAGTGCTAGTGGCGGGCCGTCCCAAGAGACC.

CDR3 sequence reads: CASSRTGGPYEQYF. CDR3 DNA, as far as it was read: TGTGCCAGCAGTCGGACAGGGGGTCCCTACGAG. The chain links TRBV12-3 or TRBV12-4 to TRBJ2-7, with 10 bases identical to TRBD1. Sequencing ends 3 residues short of the CDR3 end; the germline J gene provides the rest. Trimming at V came to 5 bases and at J to 2 bases, leaving 3 bases not matched to a gene. The CDR3 length is 14 residues.

A word on this clone: The CDR3 end falls 3 residues outside the read, so it is completed with the germline J gene. This rearrangement joins TRBV19 to TRBJ1-2, with TRBD1 as a possible D gene (5 bases). The CDR3 is 13 residues long. Germline V gives CDR1 LNHDA, CDR2 SQIVND (reference sequence). This chain's CDR3 is CASSSGGYNDYTF. CDR3 DNA (partial): TGTGCCAGTAGTAGCGGGGGTTACAATGAC.

CDR3 loop: CASQTGIRELFF. The sequenced CDR3 bases are TGTGCCAGCCAAACAGGGATCAGGGAG. The chain links TRBV28 to TRBJ2-2; weak D call: TRBD1 (6 bases). From the germline J gene comes the end of the CDR3, since the read stops 3 residues before it. V was cut by 8 bases and J by 9 bases, with 13 bases left in between. Germline CDR1 is MDHEN and CDR2 is SYDVKM. The CDR3 extends over 12 amino acids.

CDR3 DNA (partial): TGCAGTGCTAGAATCGTTGCAACTAATGAAAAA. It yields the protein CSARIVATNEK. The CDR3 in its entirety is CSARIVATNEKLFF. The rearrangement links TRBV20-1 to TRBJ1-4; D is unclear. The read terminates 3 residues ahead of where the CDR3 ends, so the germline J gene completes it. Trimming removed 2 bases from V and 0 bases from J, with 7 bases in between. The germline V gene encodes CDR1 DFQATT and CDR2 SNEGSKA (reference sequence). This CDR3 region has 14 residues.

Note on this clone: The read comes to an end 3 residues before the CDR3 does, leaving the germline J gene to fill in the end. The J gene is TRBJ2-3, the V gene TRBV20-1; 14 bases match TRBD2. The CDR3 runs 18 residues. Germline V gene sequence: CDR1 DFQATT, CDR2 SNEGSKA (reference sequence). Incomplete CDR3 DNA: TGCAGTGCTAGATCAACCGGGACTAGCGGGAGCGCTAGAGAGACG. It is translated as CSARSTGTSGSARET. The complete CDR3 reads CSARSTGTSGSARETQYF.

Turning to this clone: The read gets to within 3 residues of the CDR3 end, and the germline J gene fills in the rest. The chain has TRBV30 and TRBJ1-6, with D perhaps matching TRBD1 (6 bases). Trimming took off 1 base at V and 8 bases at J, with 9 bases between the two ends. There are 13 residues in the CDR3. Germline values: CDR1 GTSNPN, CDR2 SVGIG (reference sequence). The CDR3 reads CAWSDRVDSPLHF. CDR3 DNA (partial): TGTGCCTGGAGTGACAGGGTTGATTCACCC.

Worth noting for this clone: Coverage ceases 3 residues before the CDR3 finishes, and the germline J gene fills in the end. The chain is built from TRBV7-3 and TRBJ1-4; TRBD1 might be the D (5 bases). The CDR3 covers 15 residues. Germline loops: CDR1 SGHTA, CDR2 FQGTGA. The DNA read from the CDR3 is TGTGCCAGCGGTGCACGACTCTCTGGGGCCAACGTA. It yields the protein CASGARLSGANV. The entire CDR3 is CASGARLSGANVLFF. Based on the CDR3 plus reference TRBV7-3 and TRBJ1-4, the full variable domain is GAGVSQTPSNKVTEKGKYVELRCDPISGHTALYWYRQSLGQGPEFLIYFQGTGAADDSGLPNDRFFAVRPEGSVSTLKIQRTERGDSAVYLCASGARLSGANVLFFGSGTQLSVL.

With regard to this clone: The sequence runs out 3 residues before the end of the CDR3; the remainder is reconstructed from the germline J gene. This rearrangement joins TRBV2 to TRBJ1-1, with unresolved D. Germline V gene data show CDR1 as SNHLY and CDR2 as FYNNEI. The CDR3 is made up of 11 amino acids. Trimming removed 5 bases at V and 3 bases at J, with 4 bases between. The CDR3 reads CASSIYTEAFF. Incomplete CDR3 DNA: TGTGCCAGCAGTATATACACTGAA.

For this clone: From the germline J gene comes the end of the CDR3, since the read stops 3 residues before it. The V gene is TRBV7-9, the J gene TRBJ2-2; TRBD2 matches 7 bases. The CDR3 consists of 13 residues. CDR1 SEHNR and CDR2 FQNEAQ come from the germline V gene (reference sequence). CDR3 DNA, as far as it was read: TGTGCCAGCAGCTCGGGGGGTGGGACCCGG. Protein: CASSSGGGTR. The whole CDR3 reads CASSSGGGTRLFF.

Worth noting for this clone: Read coverage stops 3 residues before the CDR3 terminus; the germline J gene supplies the remainder. This chain uses TRBV2 with TRBJ2-3; 7 bases align to TRBD2. V shed 6 bases and J 0 bases; nucleotides not matched to a gene: 6. The CDR3 contains 15 residues. Germline V gene sequence: CDR1 SNHLY, CDR2 FYNNEI. CDR3 sequence: CASRGLAESTDTQYF. CDR3 DNA (partial): TGTGCCAGCAGGGGGCTAGCGGAAAGCACAGATACG.

About this clone itself: Read data end 3 residues before the CDR3 end; the end is taken from the germline J gene. The chain is built from TRBV19 and TRBJ1-1; D gene unclear. The CDR3 runs to 13 residues. Trimming left V 3 bases short and J 1 base short, with 6 bases between. CDR1 and CDR2 (germline): LNHDA, SQIVND (reference sequence). The CDR3 loop reads CASSISGNTEAFF. The CDR3 bases that were read are TGTGCCAGTAGTATTTCAGGGAACACTGAA. The entire variable domain, with the rest obtained from reference TRBV19 and TRBJ1-1, is as follows: DGGITQSPKYLFRKEGQNVTLSCEQNLNHDAMYWYRQDPGQGLRLIYYSQIVNDFQKGDIAEGYSVSREKKESFPLTVTSAQKNPTAFYLCASSISGNTEAFFGQGTRLTVV.

To note about this clone: The DNA ends 3 residues before the CDR3 does, and the rest of the CDR3 is filled in from the germline J gene. The chain is built from TRBV5-1 and TRBJ2-3; 14 nucleotides match TRBD2. Germline loops: CDR1 SGHRS, CDR2 YFSETQ. The CDR3 is made up of 16 amino acids. The V and J ends lost 2 bases and 5 bases, in that order; junction bases with no gene match: 4. CDR3 DNA (partial): TGCGCCAGCAGCTTAGGGACTAGCGGGGGCGAAGATACG. Encoded protein: CASSLGTSGGEDT. The full CDR3 protein is CASSLGTSGGEDTQYF.

Comments on this clone: The CDR3 extends 3 residues past the end of the read, so its final part is completed from the germline J gene. The V call is TRBV30, the J call TRBJ2-5; weak D call: TRBD2 (6 bases). Germline CDR1 and CDR2: GTSNPN and SVGIG (reference sequence). V was clipped by 3 bases and J by 3 bases, with 14 bases between them. The CDR3 has 14 amino acids. CDR3 in amino acids: CAWREGGGKETQYF. The CDR3 bases that were read are TGTGCCTGGAGGGAGGGAGGCGGGAAAGAGACC.

On this clone itself: The read stops 3 residues short of the end of the CDR3; the missing end is completed from the germline J gene. V is TRBV6-4 and J is TRBJ2-2, with 9 bases aligning to TRBD1. The germline gives CDR1 MRHNA, CDR2 SNTAGT. CDR3 size: 14 residues. This chain's CDR3 is CASSVGQGYEKLFF. CDR3 DNA, as far as it was read: TGTGCCAGCAGTGTGGGACAGGGATATGAAAAG.

For this clone: The read ends 3 residues early relative to the CDR3; the germline J gene fills the gap. J is TRBJ2-3 and V is TRBV27; 12 nucleotides line up with TRBD2. This CDR3 region has 16 residues. Germline lookup yields CDR1 MNHEY and CDR2 SMNVEV (reference sequence). Losses at the gene ends were 4 bases for V and 6 bases for J; bases not matched to a gene: 8. The CDR3 sequence is CASSSLTSGGTDTQYF. CDR3 DNA (partial): TGTGCCAGCAGTTCTCTGACTAGCGGGGGTACCGATACG.

A word on this clone: The CDR3 goes on 3 residues after the read ends, and that part is filled in from the germline J gene. J is TRBJ1-2 and V is TRBV7-3, with D hard to call. This CDR3 spans 15 amino acids. Germline CDR1 is SGHTA and CDR2 is FQGTGA. CDR3 DNA (partial): TGTGCCAGCAGCTTAACTAGCGGGAGCACAGATACC. Translation: CASSLTSGSTDT. The entire CDR3 is CASSLTSGSTDTYTF.

About this clone: The CDR3 is cut off 3 residues early in the read; its end comes from the germline J gene. J is TRBJ1-1 and V is TRBV7-9, with D possibly being TRBD1 (6 bases). The CDR3 runs to 14 residues. CDR1 SEHNR and CDR2 FQNEAQ come from the germline V gene (reference sequence). CDR3 bases read: TGTGCCAGCAGTCCTGCTCAGGGGAACTACGAG. Translated: CASSPAQGNYE. The CDR3 in its entirety is CASSPAQGNYEAFF. The full variable domain, in which reference TRBV7-9 and TRBJ1-1 provide the parts outside the CDR3, is DTGVSQNPRHKITKRGQNVTFRCDPISEHNRLYWYRQTLGQGPEFLTYFQNEAQLEKSRLLSDRFSAERPKGSFSTLEIQRTEQGDSAMYLCASSPAQGNYEAFFGQGTRLTVV.

Regarding this clone: The DNA ends 3 residues before the CDR3 does, and the rest of the CDR3 is filled in from the germline J gene. The chain couples TRBV18 to TRBJ1-2; D unresolved. This CDR3 is built from 13 residues. Germline V lookup: CDR1 KGHSH, CDR2 LQKENI. The DNA read from the CDR3 is TGTGCCAGCTCCCGGTCGGGGTCAGATACC. Encoded protein: CASSRSGSDT. The entire CDR3 is CASSRSGSDTYTF. Drawing the rest from reference TRBV18 and TRBJ1-2, the complete variable domain is NAGVMQNPRHLVRRRGQEARLRCSPMKGHSHVYWYRQLPEEGLKFMVYLQKENIIDESGMPKERFSAEFPKEGPSILRIQQVVRGDSAAYFCASSRSGSDTYTFGSGTRLTVV.

A word on this clone: The read terminates 3 residues before the CDR3 end, so the remaining end is supplied by the germline J gene. The V gene is TRBV11-2, the J gene TRBJ2-3; perhaps TRBD1 as D (6 bases). Per germline, CDR1 SGHAT and CDR2 FQNNGV. The CDR3 consists of 13 residues. The CDR3 here is CASSLVPTGSQYF. The sequenced part of the CDR3 DNA is TGTGCCAGCAGCTTAGTACCAACAGGGTCG.

CDR3 amino acids: CASSSYGGGNEKLFF. Partial CDR3 DNA: TGCGCCAGCAGCTCCTACGGAGGGGGCAATGAAAAA. The V gene is TRBV5-1, the J gene TRBJ1-4, with 7 bases matching TRBD1. Coverage ceases 3 residues before the CDR3 finishes, and the germline J gene fills in the end. The germline CDR1 and CDR2 sequences are SGHRS and YFSETQ. V trimming: 3 bases; J trimming: 5 bases; junction bases outside the gene matches: 7. This CDR3 is 15 amino acids long.

In regard to this clone: The read is 3 residues too short to cover the CDR3 end, so that end is filled in from the germline J gene. This chain connects TRBV5-1 to TRBJ1-2, with D possibly being TRBD1 (6 bases). V lost 0 bases, J lost 1 base, and 13 bases lay in between. Germline V CDR1 and CDR2: SGHRS, YFSETQ. The CDR3 sequence is 16 residues long. Partial CDR3 DNA: TGCGCCAGCAGCTTGGGCGGACAGCGAGTTAACTATGGC. Its translation: CASSLGGQRVNYG. The CDR3 reads in full as CASSLGGQRVNYGYTF. Variable domain in full (rest from reference TRBV5-1 and TRBJ1-2): KAGVTQTPRYLIKTRGQQVTLSCSPISGHRSVSWYQQTPGQGLQFLFEYFSETQRNKGNFPGRFSGRQFSNSRSEMNVSTLELGDSALYLCASSLGGQRVNYGYTFGSGTRLTVV.

As concerns this clone: Coverage ceases 3 residues before the CDR3 finishes, and the germline J gene fills in the end. The chain joins TRBV18 to TRBJ1-1; 7 nucleotides align to TRBD1. The CDR3 extends over 15 amino acids. J lost 4 bases, V lost 2 bases, and 7 bases had no gene match. Germline lookup yields CDR1 KGHSH and CDR2 LQKENI. This chain's CDR3 is CASSPVTGLSTEAFF. The part of the CDR3 DNA that was read is TGTGCCAGCTCACCAGTGACAGGGCTAAGCACTGAA.